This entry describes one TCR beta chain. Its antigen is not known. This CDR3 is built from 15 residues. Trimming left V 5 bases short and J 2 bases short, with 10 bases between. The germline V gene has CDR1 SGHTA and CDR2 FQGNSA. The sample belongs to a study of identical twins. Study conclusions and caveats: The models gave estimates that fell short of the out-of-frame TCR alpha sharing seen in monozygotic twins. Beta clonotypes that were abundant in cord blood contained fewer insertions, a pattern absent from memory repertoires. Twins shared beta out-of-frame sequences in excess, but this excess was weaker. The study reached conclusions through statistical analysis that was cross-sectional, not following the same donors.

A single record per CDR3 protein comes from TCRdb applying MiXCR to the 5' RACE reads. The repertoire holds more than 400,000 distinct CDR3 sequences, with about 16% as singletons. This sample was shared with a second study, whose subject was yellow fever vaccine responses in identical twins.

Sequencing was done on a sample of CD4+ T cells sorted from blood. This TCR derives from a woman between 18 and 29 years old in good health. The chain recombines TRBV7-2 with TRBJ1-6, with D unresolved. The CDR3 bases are TGTGCCAGCAGCCTAAACCGGGCCTATAATTCACCCCTCCACTTT. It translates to CASSLNRAYNSPLHF.